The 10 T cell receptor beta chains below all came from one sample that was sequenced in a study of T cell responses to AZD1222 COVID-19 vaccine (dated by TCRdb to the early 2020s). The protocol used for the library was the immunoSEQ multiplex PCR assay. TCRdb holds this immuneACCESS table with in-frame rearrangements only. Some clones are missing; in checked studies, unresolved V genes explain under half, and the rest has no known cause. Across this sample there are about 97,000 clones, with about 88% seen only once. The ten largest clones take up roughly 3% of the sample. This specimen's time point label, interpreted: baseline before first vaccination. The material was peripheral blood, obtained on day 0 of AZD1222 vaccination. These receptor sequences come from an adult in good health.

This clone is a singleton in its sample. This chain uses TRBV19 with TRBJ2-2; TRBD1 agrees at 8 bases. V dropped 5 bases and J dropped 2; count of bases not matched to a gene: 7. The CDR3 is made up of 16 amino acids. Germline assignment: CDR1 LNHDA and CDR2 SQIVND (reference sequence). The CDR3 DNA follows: TGTGCCAGTAGTCCCCGGACAGGGCCCAACACCGGGGAGCTGTTTTTT. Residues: CASSPRTGPNTGELFF.

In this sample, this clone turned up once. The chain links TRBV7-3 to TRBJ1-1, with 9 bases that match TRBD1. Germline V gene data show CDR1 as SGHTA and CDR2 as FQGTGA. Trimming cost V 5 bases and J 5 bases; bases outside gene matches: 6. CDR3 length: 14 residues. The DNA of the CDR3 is TGTGCCAGCAGCCCACAGGGGGCGAGGACTGAAGCTTTCTTT. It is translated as CASSPQGARTEAFF.

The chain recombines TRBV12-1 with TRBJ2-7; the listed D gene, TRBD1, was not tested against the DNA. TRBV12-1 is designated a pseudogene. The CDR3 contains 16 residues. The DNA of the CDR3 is TGTGCCAGCAGCTTTGCGCAAGGGGGTGGTGGCTACGAGCAGTACTTC. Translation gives CASSFAQGGGGYEQYF.

DNA for the CDR3: TGTGCCAGCAGCGGGGGGCAGAGGCAGTTCTTC. Translating gives CASSGGQRQFF. The chain carries TRBV11-2 and TRBJ2-1, with D perhaps being TRBD1 or TRBD2 (6 bases each). Between the trimmed V and J ends, which lost 5 bases and 12 bases, there was a span of 11 bases. There are 11 residues in the CDR3. Germline lookup yields CDR1 SGHAT and CDR2 FQNNGV. The whole variable domain, remainder taken from reference TRBV11-2 and TRBJ2-1, is EAGVAQSPRYKIIEKRQSVAFWCNPISGHATLYWYQQILGQGPKLLIQFQNNGVVDDSQLPKDRFSAERLKGVDSTLKIQPAKLEDSAVYLCASSGGQRQFFGPGTRLTVL.

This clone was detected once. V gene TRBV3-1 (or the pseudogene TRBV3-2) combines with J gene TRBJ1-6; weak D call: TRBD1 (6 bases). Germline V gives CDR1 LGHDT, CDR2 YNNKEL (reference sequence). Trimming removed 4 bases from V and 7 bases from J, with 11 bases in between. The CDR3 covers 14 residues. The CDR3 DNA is TGTGCCAGCAGCCCCCAGGGGCGGAATTCACCCCTCCACTTT. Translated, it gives CASSPQGRNSPLHF.

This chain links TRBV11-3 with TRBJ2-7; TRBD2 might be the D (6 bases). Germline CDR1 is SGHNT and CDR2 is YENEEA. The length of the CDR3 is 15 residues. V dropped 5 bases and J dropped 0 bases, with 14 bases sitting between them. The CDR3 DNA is TGTGCCAGCAGCAGGCGGGACCGATCCTCCTACGAGCAGTACTTC. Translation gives CASSRRDRSSYEQYF.

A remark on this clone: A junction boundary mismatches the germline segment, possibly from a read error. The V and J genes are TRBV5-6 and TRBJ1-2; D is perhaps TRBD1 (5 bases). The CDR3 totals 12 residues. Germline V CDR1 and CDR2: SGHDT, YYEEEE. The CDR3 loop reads CASSWGNSGYTF. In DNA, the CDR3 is TGTGCCAGCAGCTGGGGGAACTCTGGCTACACCTTC.

CDR3 nucleotide sequence: TGTGCCATCCGGGTCAGCTTCTCCTACGAGCAGTACTTC. Translation gives CAIRVSFSYEQYF. This sequence joins TRBV10-3 and TRBJ2-7, with D unresolved. Looked up from germline, CDR1 is ENHRY and CDR2 is SYGVKD. CDR3 length: 13 amino acids. Trimming removed 8 bases at V and 0 bases at J, with 11 bases between.

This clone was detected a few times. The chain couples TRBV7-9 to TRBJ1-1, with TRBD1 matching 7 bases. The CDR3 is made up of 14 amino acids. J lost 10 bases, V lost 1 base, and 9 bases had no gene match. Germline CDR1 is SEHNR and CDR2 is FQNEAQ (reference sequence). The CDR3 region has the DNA TGTGCCAGCAGCTTAGTTAAGGGGGCAGTCCGAGCTTTCTTT. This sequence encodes CASSLVKGAVRAFF.

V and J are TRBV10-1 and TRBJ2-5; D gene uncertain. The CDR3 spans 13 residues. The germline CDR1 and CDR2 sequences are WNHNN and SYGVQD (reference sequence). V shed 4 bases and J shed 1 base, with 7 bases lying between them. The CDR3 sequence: CASSVGSQETQYF. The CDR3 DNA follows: TGCGCCAGCAGTGTCGGAAGCCAAGAGACCCAGTACTTC.